The sequence of this T cell receptor beta chain was determined in a study of blood T cell repertoires in COVID-19. Authors' processing steps: For nucleated cells, counts were estimated from reference gene primer amplification. Repertoires were generated with immunoSEQ multiplex PCR, while TCRdb's copy carries only in-frame clones and drops some. V and J calls and clone size are given by that table; D and trimming were obtained from the DNA. This table holds fewer than 200,000 clones, 85% found once. CDR1 is KGHDR, CDR2 SFDVKD, per germline. There are 16 residues in the CDR3. V shed 3 bases and J shed 4 bases, with 15 bases lying between them.

The V and J genes are TRBV24-1 and TRBJ1-5; maybe TRBD1 (6 bases). The sequence derives from a human donor with acute or convalescent COVID-19. The donor label of this sample is uncertain. The source material was peripheral blood. The CDR3 DNA reads TGTGCCACCAGTGATCGGGCAGGGGAGGGTAATCAGCCCCAGCATTTT. Protein sequence: CATSDRAGEGNQPQHF.